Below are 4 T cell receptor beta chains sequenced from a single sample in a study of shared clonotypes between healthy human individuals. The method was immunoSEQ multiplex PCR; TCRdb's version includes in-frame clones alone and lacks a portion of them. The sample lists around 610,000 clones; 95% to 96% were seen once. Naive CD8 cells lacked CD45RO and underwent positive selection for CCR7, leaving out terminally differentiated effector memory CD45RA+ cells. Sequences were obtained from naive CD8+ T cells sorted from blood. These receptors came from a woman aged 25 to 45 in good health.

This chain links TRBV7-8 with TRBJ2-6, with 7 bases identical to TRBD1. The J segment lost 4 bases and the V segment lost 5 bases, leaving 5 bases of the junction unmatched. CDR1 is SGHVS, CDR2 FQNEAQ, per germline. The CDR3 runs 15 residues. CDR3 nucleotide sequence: TGTGCCAGCAGCCTCACAGGGGCCGGGGCCAACGTCCTGACTTTC. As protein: CASSLTGAGANVLTF.

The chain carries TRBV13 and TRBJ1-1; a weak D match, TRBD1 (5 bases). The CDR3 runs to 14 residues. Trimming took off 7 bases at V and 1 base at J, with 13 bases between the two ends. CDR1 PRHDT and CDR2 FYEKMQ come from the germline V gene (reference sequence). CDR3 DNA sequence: TGTGCCAGCAACTGGATGGGGGGGAACACTGAAGCTTTCTTT. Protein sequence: CASNWMGGNTEAFF.

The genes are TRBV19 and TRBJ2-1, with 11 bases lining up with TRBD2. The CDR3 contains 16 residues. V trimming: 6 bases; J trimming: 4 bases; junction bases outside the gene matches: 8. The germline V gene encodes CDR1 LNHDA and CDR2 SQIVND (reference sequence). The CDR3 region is CASSLEGLAVYNEQFF. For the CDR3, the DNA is TGTGCCAGTAGCCTAGAGGGACTAGCGGTGTACAATGAGCAGTTCTTC.

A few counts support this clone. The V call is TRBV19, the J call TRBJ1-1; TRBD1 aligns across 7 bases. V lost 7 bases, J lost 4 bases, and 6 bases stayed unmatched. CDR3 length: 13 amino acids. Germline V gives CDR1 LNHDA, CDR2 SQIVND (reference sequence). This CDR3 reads CASTLTGSTEAFF. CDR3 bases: TGTGCCAGTACCTTGACAGGGTCCACTGAAGCTTTCTTT.